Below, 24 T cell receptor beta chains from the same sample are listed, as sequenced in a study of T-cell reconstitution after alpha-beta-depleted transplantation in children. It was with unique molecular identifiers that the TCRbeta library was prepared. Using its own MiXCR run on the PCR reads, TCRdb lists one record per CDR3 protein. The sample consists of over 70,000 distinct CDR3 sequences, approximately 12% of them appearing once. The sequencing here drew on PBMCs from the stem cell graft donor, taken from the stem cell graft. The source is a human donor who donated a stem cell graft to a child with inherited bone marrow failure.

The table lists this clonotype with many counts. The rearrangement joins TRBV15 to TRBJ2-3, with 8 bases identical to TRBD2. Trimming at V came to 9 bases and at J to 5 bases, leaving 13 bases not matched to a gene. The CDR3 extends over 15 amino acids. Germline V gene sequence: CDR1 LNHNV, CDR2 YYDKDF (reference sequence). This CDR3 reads CATRPSGGLGDTQYF. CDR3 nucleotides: TGTGCCACAAGACCAAGCGGGGGCCTAGGAGATACGCAGTATTTT.

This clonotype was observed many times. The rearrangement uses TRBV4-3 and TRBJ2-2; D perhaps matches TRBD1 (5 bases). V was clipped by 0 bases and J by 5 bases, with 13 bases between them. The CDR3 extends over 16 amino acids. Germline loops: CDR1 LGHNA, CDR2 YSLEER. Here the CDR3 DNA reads TGCGCCAGCAGCCAAGATAGTGGCAGGGTAACCGGGGAGCTGTTTTTT. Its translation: CASSQDSGRVTGELFF.

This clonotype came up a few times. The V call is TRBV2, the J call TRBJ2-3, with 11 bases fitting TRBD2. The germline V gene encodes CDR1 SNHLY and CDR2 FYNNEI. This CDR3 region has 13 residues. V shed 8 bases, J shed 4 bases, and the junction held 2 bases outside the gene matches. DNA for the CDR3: TGTGCCAGCGGGACTAGCGGCTCAGATACGCAGTATTTT. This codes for CASGTSGSDTQYF.

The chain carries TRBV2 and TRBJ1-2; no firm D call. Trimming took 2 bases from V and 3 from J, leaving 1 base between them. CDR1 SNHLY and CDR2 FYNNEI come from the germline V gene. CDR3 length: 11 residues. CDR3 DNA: TGTGCCAGCAGTGAACACTATGGCTACACCTTC. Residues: CASSEHYGYTF.

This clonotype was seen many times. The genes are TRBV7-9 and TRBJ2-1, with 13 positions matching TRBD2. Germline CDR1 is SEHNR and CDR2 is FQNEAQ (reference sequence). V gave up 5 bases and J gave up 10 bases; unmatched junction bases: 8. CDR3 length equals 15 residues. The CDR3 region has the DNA TGTGCCAGCAGCGTCACCGGGACTAGCGGGACCGAGCAGTTCTTC. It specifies CASSVTGTSGTEQFF.

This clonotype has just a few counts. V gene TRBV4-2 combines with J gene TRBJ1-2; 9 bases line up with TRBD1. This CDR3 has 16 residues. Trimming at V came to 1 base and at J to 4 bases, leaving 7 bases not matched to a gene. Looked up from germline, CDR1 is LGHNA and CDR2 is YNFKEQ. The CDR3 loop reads CASSQAGQGWVYGYTF. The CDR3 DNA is TGTGCCAGCAGCCAAGCAGGACAGGGGTGGGTCTATGGCTACACCTTC.

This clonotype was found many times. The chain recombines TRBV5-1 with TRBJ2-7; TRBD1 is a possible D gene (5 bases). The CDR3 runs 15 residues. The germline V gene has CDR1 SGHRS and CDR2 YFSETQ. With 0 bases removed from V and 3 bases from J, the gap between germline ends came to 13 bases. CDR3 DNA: TGCGCCAGCAGCTTGGATGGGGCGCCCGTCTACGAGCAGTACTTC. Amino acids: CASSLDGAPVYEQYF.

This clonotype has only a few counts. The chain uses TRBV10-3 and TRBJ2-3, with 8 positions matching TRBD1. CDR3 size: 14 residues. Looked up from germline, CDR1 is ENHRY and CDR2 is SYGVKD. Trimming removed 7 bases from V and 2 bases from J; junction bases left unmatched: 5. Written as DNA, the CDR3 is TGTGCCATCAAGACAGGGGAATACACAGATACGCAGTATTTT. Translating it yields CAIKTGEYTDTQYF.

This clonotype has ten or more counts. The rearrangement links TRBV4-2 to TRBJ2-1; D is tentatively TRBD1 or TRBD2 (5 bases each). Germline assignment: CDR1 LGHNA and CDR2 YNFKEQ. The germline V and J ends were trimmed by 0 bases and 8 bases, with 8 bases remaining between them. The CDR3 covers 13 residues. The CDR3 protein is CASSQERDHEQFF. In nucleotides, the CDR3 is TGTGCCAGCAGCCAAGAACGGGACCATGAGCAGTTCTTC.

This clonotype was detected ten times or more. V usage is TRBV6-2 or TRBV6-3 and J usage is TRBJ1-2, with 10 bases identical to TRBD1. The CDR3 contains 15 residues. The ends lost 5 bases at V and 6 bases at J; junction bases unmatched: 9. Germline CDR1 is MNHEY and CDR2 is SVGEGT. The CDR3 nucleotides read TGTGCCAGCAGTCTTCGGGACAGGGGATTCGATGGCTACACCTTC. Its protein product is CASSLRDRGFDGYTF.

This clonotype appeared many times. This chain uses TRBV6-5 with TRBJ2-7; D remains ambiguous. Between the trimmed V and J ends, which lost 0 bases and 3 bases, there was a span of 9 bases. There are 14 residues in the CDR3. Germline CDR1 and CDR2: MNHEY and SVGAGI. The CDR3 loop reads CASSYSGSDYEQYF. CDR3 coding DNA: TGTGCCAGCAGTTACTCAGGCAGTGACTACGAGCAGTACTTC.

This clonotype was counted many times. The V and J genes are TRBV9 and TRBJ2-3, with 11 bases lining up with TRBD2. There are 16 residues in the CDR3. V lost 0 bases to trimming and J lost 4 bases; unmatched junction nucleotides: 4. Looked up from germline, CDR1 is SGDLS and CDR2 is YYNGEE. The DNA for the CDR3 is TGTGCCAGCAGCGTAGAGCCTAGCGGGAGGTCAGATACGCAGTATTTT. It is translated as CASSVEPSGRSDTQYF.

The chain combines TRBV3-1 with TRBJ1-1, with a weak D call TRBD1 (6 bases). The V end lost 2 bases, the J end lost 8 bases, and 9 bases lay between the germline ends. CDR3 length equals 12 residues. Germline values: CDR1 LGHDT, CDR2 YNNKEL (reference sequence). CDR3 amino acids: CASSQLTGEAFF. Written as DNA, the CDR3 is TGTGCCAGCAGCCAACTAACAGGGGAAGCTTTCTTT.

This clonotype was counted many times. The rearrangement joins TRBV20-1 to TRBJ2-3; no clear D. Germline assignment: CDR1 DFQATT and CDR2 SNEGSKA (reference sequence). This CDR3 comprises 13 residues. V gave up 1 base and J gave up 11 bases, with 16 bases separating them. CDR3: CSARASGKNQQYF. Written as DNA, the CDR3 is TGCAGTGCTAGAGCCTCTGGGAAAAACCAGCAGTATTTT.

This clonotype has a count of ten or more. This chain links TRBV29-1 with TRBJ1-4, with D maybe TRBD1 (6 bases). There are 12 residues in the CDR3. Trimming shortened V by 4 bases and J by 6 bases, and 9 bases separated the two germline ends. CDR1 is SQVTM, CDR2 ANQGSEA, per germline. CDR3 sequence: CSVGGADEKLFF. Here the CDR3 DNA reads TGCAGCGTTGGGGGGGCGGATGAAAAACTGTTTTTT. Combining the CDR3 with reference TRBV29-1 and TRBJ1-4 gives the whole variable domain SAVISQKPSRDICQRGTSLTIQCQVDSQVTMMFWYRQQPGQSLTLIATANQGSEATYESGFVIDKFPISRPNLTFSTLTVSNMSPEDSSIYLCSVGGADEKLFFGSGTQLSVL.

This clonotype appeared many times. The CDR3 coding sequence is TGTGCCAGCAGTGAATCGACAGGGGGATCTCAGCCCCAGCATTTT. This codes for CASSESTGGSQPQHF. The chain uses TRBV2 and TRBJ1-5, with 9 nucleotides matching TRBD1. In germline, CDR1 is SNHLY, CDR2 FYNNEI. The ends lost 2 bases at V and 6 bases at J; junction bases unmatched: 5. The CDR3 has 15 residues.

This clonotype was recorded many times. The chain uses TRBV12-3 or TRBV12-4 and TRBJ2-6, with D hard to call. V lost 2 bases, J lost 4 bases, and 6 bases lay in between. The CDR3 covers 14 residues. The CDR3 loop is CASSLRRGANVLTF. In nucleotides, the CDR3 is TGTGCCAGCAGTTTAAGAAGGGGGGCCAACGTCCTGACTTTC.

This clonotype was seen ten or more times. In DNA form, the CDR3 reads TGCGCCAGCAGCCCCGGACAGGTCTATGGCTACACCTTC. This sequence encodes CASSPGQVYGYTF. The chain carries TRBV4-1 and TRBJ1-2; the match to TRBD1 covers 7 bases. CDR3 size: 13 residues. After removal of 4 bases from V and 4 bases from J, the junction contained 3 bases not matched to a gene. CDR1 is MGHRA, CDR2 YSYEKL, per germline.

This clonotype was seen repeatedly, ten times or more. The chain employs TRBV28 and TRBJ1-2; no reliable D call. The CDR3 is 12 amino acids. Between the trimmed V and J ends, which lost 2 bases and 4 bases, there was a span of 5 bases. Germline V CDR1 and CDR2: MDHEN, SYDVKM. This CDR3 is CASSLRGYGYTF. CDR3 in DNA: TGTGCCAGCAGTTTACGGGGCTATGGCTACACCTTC.

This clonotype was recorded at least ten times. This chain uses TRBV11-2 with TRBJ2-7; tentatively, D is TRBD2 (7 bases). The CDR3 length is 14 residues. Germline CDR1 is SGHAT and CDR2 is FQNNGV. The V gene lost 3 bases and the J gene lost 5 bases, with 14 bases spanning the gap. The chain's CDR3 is CASSFWQGRDEQYF. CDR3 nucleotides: TGTGCCAGCAGCTTCTGGCAGGGGAGGGACGAGCAGTACTTC.

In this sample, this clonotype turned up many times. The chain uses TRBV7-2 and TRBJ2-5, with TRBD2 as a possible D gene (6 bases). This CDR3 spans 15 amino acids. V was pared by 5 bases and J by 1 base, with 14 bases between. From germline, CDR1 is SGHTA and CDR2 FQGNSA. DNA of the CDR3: TGTGCCAGCAGCCCACGGGGACTGAGCCAAGAGACCCAGTACTTC. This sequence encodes CASSPRGLSQETQYF.

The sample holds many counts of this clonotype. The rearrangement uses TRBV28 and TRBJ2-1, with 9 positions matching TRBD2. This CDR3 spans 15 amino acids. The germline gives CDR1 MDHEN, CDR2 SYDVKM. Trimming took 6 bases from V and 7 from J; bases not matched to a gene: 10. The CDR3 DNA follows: TGTGCCAGCAGCGTCGTAGCGGGAGTCGAGAATGAGCAGTTCTTC. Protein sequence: CASSVVAGVENEQFF.

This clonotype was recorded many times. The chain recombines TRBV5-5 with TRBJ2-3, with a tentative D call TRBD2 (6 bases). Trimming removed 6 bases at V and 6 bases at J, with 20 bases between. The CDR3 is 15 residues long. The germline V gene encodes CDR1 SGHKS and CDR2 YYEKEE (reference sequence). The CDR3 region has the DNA TGTGCCAGCATCCACCCTGAGGGAGGAGCGGATACGCAGTATTTT. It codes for CASIHPEGGADTQYF. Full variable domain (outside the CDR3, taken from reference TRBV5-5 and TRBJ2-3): DAGVTQSPTHLIKTRGQQVTLRCSPISGHKSVSWYQQVLGQGPQFIFQYYEKEERGRGNFPDRFSARQFPNYSSELNVNALLLGDSALYLCASIHPEGGADTQYFGPGTRLTVL.

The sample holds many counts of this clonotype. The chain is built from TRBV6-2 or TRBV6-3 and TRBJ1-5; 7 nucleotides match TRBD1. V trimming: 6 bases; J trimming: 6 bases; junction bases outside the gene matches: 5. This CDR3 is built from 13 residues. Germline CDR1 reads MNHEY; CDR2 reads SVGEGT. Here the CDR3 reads CASSGTAVQPQHF. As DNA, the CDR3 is TGTGCCAGCAGCGGGACAGCGGTTCAGCCCCAGCATTTT.